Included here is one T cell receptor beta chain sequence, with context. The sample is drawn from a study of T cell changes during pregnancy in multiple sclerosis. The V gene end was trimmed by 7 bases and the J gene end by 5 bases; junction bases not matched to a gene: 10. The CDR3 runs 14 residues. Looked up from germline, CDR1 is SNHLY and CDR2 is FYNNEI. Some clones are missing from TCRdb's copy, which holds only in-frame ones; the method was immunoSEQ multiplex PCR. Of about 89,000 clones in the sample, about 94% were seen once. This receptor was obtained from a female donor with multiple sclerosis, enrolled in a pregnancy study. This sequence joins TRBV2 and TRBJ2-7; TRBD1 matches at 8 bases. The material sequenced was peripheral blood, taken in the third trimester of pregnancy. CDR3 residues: CASNIDRGMDEQYF. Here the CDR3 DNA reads TGTGCCAGCAATATAGACAGGGGCATGGACGAGCAGTACTTC.